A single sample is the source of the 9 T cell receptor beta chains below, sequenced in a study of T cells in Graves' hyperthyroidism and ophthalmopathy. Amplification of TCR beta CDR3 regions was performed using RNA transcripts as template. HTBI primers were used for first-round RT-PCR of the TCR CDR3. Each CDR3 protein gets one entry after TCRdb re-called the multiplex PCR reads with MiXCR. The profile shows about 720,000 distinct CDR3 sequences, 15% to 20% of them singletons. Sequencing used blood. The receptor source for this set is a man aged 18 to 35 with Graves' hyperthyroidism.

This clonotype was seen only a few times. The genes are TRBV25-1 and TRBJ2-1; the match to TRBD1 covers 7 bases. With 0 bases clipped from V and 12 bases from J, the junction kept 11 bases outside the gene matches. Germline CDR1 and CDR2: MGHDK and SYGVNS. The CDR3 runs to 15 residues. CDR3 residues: CASSEYSRGQYGQFF. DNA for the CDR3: TGTGCCAGCAGTGAATATAGTCGGGGACAGTACGGGCAGTTCTTC.

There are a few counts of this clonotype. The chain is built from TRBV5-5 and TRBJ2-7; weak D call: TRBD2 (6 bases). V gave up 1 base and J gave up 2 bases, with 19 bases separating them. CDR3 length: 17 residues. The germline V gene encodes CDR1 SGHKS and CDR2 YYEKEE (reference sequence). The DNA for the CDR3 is TGTGCCAGCAGCTTGTTGCTTAGGGCGGGGATCCCCTACGAGCAGTACTTC. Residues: CASSLLLRAGIPYEQYF. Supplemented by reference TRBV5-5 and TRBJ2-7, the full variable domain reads DAGVTQSPTHLIKTRGQQVTLRCSPISGHKSVSWYQQVLGQGPQFIFQYYEKEERGRGNFPDRFSARQFPNYSSELNVNALLLGDSALYLCASSLLLRAGIPYEQYFGPGTRLTVT.

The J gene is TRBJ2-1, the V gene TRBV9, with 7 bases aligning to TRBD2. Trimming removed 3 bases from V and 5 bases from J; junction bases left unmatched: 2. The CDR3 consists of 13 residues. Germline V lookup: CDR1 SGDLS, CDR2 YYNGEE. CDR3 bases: TGTGCCAGCAGCGCCGGGACTAACAATGAGCAGTTCTTC. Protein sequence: CASSAGTNNEQFF.

CDR3 in amino acids: CATSEPRNPTNEKLFF. DNA for the CDR3: TGTGCCACCAGTGAGCCCCGAAACCCAACTAATGAAAAACTGTTTTTT. The genes are TRBV24-1 and TRBJ1-4; D is uncertain. The CDR3 loop spans 16 amino acids. CDR1 is KGHDR, CDR2 SFDVKD, per germline. V was trimmed by 4 bases and J by 0 bases, leaving 11 bases between them.

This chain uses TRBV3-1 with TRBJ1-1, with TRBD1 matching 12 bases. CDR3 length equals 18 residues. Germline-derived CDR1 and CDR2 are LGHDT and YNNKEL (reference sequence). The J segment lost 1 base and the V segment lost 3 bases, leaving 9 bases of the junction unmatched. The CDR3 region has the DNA TGTGCCAGCAGCCAGCCGGGACAGGGGGCTTACCGGAACACTGAAGCTTTCTTT. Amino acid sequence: CASSQPGQGAYRNTEAFF.

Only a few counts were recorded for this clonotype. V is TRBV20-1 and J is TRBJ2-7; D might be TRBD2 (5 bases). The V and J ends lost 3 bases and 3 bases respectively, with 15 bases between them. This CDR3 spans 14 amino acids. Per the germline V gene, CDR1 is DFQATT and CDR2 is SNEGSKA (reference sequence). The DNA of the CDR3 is TGCAGTGCTAGTCCAGATGGGAGTGGCTACGAGCAGTACTTC. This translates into CSASPDGSGYEQYF.

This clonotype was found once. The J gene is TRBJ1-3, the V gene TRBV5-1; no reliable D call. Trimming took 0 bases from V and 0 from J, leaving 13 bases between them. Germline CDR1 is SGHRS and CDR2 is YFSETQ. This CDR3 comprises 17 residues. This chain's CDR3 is CASSLVSPGLSGNTIYF. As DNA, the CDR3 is TGCGCCAGCAGCTTGGTTTCCCCCGGGCTCTCTGGAAACACCATATATTTT.

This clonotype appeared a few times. The CDR3 is CASSFGVAEPPEQYF. Written as DNA, the CDR3 is TGTGCCAGCAGCTTCGGGGTAGCGGAGCCGCCCGAGCAGTACTTC. The chain has TRBV13 and TRBJ2-7; TRBD2 might be the D (6 bases). The CDR3 is made up of 15 amino acids. The V gene lost 3 bases and the J gene lost 6 bases, with 18 bases spanning the gap. CDR1 is PRHDT and CDR2 is FYEKMQ in the germline V gene (reference sequence). Full variable domain (rest looked up from reference TRBV13 and TRBJ2-7): AAGVIQSPRHLIKEKRETATLKCYPIPRHDTVYWYQQGPGQDPQFLISFYEKMQSDKGSIPDRFSAQQFSDYHSELNMSSLELGDSALYFCASSFGVAEPPEQYFGPGTRLTVT.

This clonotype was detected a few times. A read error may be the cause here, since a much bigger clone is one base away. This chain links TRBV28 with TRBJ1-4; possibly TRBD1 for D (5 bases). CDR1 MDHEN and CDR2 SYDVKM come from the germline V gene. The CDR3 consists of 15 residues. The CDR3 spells CASSPTGTTNEKLLF. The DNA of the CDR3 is TGTGCCAGCAGTCCTACAGGCACAACTAATGAAAAACTGCTTTTT.